The 5 T cell receptor beta chains given below trace back to one sample, sequenced in a study of CD8 T cells in Susac syndrome (dated by TCRdb to 2018 to 2020). The protocol used for the library was the immunoSEQ multiplex PCR assay. RNA was extracted with the RNeasy kit and roughly 0.45 to 1 ug was reverse transcribed using random hexamers. Starting from the raw public reads, TCRdb applied fastp trimming at Q25, assembled clones with MiXCR and retained in-frame beta chains. Rows with a matching CDR3 protein are joined into one entry that keeps the most common DNA and genes. Recorded for this sample are some 450,000 distinct CDR3 sequences; more than 70% of them occurred a single time. Under 0.15% of the sample lies in the top ten. The source material was CD8+ T cells from PBMCs. The receptors were gathered from a human donor with multiple sclerosis.

The V and J genes are TRBV23-1 and TRBJ1-1; TRBD1 aligns across 9 bases. TRBV23-1 is known as an ORF, though its function is uncertain. V was clipped by 7 bases and J by 5 bases; unmatched bases: 14. This CDR3 is built from 16 residues. This CDR3 is CASKNPRTGDYTEAFF. The CDR3 DNA follows: TGCGCCAGCAAAAATCCCAGGACAGGGGACTATACTGAAGCTTTCTTT.

The chain uses TRBV5-5 and TRBJ2-5; D is undetermined. The CDR3 runs 16 residues. V lost 0 bases and J 2 bases, leaving 14 bases between the germline ends. CDR1 is SGHKS, CDR2 YYEKEE, per germline (reference sequence). The CDR3 loop is CASSLELQFRQETQYF. The CDR3, as DNA: TGTGCCAGCAGCTTGGAATTGCAGTTTCGACAAGAGACCCAGTACTTC.

The chain employs TRBV19 and TRBJ1-1; D remains ambiguous. The length of the CDR3 is 12 residues. Deletions cut 10 bases from V and 2 bases from J, with 11 bases between. CDR1 is LNHDA, CDR2 SQIVND, per germline (reference sequence). The CDR3 loop is CATIFANTEAFF. The CDR3 region has the DNA TGTGCCACCATCTTTGCAAACACTGAAGCTTTCTTT.

This chain links TRBV2 with TRBJ2-7; possibly TRBD1 or TRBD2 for D (5 bases each). The CDR3 consists of 16 residues. Germline V gives CDR1 SNHLY, CDR2 FYNNEI. Trimming shortened V by 6 bases and J by 1 base, and 19 bases separated the two germline ends. This CDR3 reads CASSRDHTKGSYEQYF. The DNA for the CDR3 is TGTGCCAGCAGCCGGGACCATACTAAAGGGTCCTACGAGCAGTACTTC.

The chain has TRBV7-9 and TRBJ1-4; no clear D. Per the germline V gene, CDR1 is SEHNR and CDR2 is FQNEAQ (reference sequence). Trimming took off 4 bases at V and 8 bases at J, with 17 bases between the two ends. The CDR3 length is 15 residues. CDR3 coding DNA: TGTGCCAGCAGCTCGACTTTCCGGGATCCGGAAAAACTGTTTTTT. Residues: CASSSTFRDPEKLFF.